The rows below give T cell receptor beta chains drawn from one sample of a study of Ad26.COV2.S vaccination and SARS-CoV-2 variants. The data were produced by immunoSEQ multiplex PCR, yet TCRdb's version contains in-frame clones alone and is incomplete. The data contain approximately 480,000 clones, roughly 85% of them singletons. Specimen: peripheral blood, collected in a trial of Ad26.COV2.S vaccine versus placebo. The source of these receptors is a person aged 18-65 years who received the Ad26.COV2.S COVID-19 vaccine or a placebo. The CDR3 runs from the conserved cysteine through the conserved F or W. Fields, in order: D gene, V gene, J gene, CDR3 protein, CDR3 DNA. The D gene is left open where the match is weak.

.	TRBV14	TRBJ1-2	CASSLDKNYGYTF	TGTGCCAGCAGCCTGGACAAGAACTATGGCTACACCTTC
.	TRBV19	TRBJ1-5	CASSQEGIQPQHF	TGTGCCAGTAGTCAGGAGGGTATTCAGCCCCAGCATTTT
.	TRBV4-2	TRBJ1-1	CASSQDHVAGSGPEAFF	TGTGCCAGCAGCCAAGATCATGTGGCGGGCTCTGGGCCTGAAGCTTTCTTT
.	TRBV29-1	TRBJ1-5	CSVGEGGGQPQHF	TGCAGCGTGGGGGAGGGAGGCGGTCAGCCCCAGCATTTT
.	TRBV29-1	TRBJ2-7	CSVVAGYEQYF	TGCAGCGTTGTCGCAGGTTACGAGCAGTACTTC
TRBD1	TRBV3-1/TRBV3-2	TRBJ2-1	CASSPDYRGEQFF	TGTGCCAGCAGTCCCGACTACAGGGGTGAGCAGTTCTTC
TRBD2	TRBV7-2	TRBJ2-1	CASSKPGLVVEQFF	TGTGCCAGCAGCAAACCGGGACTAGTCGTTGAGCAGTTCTTC
.	TRBV11-2	TRBJ2-2	CASSLGGRMNTGELFF	TGTGCCAGCAGCTTAGGAGGACGGATGAACACCGGGGAGCTGTTTTTT
.	TRBV4-1	TRBJ2-2	CASSQDYTGPQAGELFF	TGCGCCAGCAGCCAAGATTATACAGGGCCCCAAGCCGGGGAGCTGTTTTTT
TRBD1	TRBV5-8	TRBJ2-7	CASSPRDRGPSYEQYF	TGTGCCAGCAGCCCCCGGGACAGGGGGCCCTCCTACGAGCAGTACTTC
.	TRBV19	TRBJ2-2	CASAENRRAGELFF	TGTGCCAGCGCTGAGAATCGGAGGGCCGGGGAGCTGTTTTTT
.	TRBV7-9	TRBJ2-3	CASSLRPVGTDTQYF	TGTGCCAGCAGCTTAAGACCTGTGGGCACAGATACGCAGTATTTT
.	TRBV28	TRBJ1-2	CASSVRDYGYTF	TGTGCCAGCAGTGTGCGAGACTATGGCTACACCTTC
.	TRBV4-3	TRBJ1-1	CASSQGHTEAFF	TGCGCCAGCAGCCAGGGACACACTGAAGCTTTCTTT
.	TRBV9	TRBJ2-7	CASSPSPGTRTGESQYF	TGTGCCAGCAGCCCCAGTCCCGGGACAAGGACCGGTGAATCGCAGTACTTC
.	TRBV18	TRBJ2-7	CASSPGPYEQYF	TGTGCCAGCTCACCGGGACCCTACGAGCAGTACTTC
.	TRBV19	TRBJ2-1	CASSVLGGSYNEQFF	TGTGCCAGTAGTGTGCTAGGAGGATCCTACAATGAGCAGTTCTTC